This passage covers 28 T cell receptor beta chains from one sample sequenced in a study of T-cell memory formation after mild COVID-19. A single record per CDR3 protein comes from TCRdb applying MiXCR to the 5' RACE reads. The repertoire holds about 140,000 distinct CDR3 sequences, with under 30% as singletons. The sequenced sample was PBMCs or a T cell subset sorted from them (not recorded which). These receptors were taken from an adult woman who had mild COVID-19 (a few samples of this study predate the infection). Cell type and time point are not known.

The chain carries TRBV2 and TRBJ1-4, with TRBD1 identical over 7 bases. V lost 9 bases to trimming and J lost 10 bases; unmatched junction nucleotides: 8. The CDR3 is 12 residues long. Germline V gene data show CDR1 as SNHLY and CDR2 as FYNNEI. CDR3 amino acids: CASLGGIVKLFF. The DNA for the CDR3 is TGTGCCAGTTTAGGGGGCATCGTAAAACTGTTTTTT.

The chain uses TRBV6-2 or TRBV6-3 and TRBJ2-1; D is possibly TRBD2 (6 bases). The length of the CDR3 is 17 residues. Germline V lookup: CDR1 MNHEY, CDR2 SVGEGT. Trimming shortened V by 2 bases and J by 1 base, and 15 bases separated the two germline ends. CDR3 region: CASSYPILAPSYNEQFF. The CDR3 nucleotides are TGTGCCAGCAGTTACCCCATCCTAGCGCCGTCCTACAATGAGCAGTTCTTC.

The rearrangement links TRBV4-3 to TRBJ2-3; TRBD2 might be the D (6 bases). The length of the CDR3 is 17 residues. CDR1 and CDR2 (germline): LGHNA, YSLEER. Between the trimmed V and J ends, which lost 1 base and 0 bases, there was a span of 14 bases. The CDR3 coding sequence is TGCGCCAGCAGCCAAGGGTCTGCGGGGACGAGCACAGATACGCAGTATTTT. It translates to CASSQGSAGTSTDTQYF.

This clonotype was detected only once. A read error may produce the germline difference seen at one junction end. The rearrangement uses TRBV7-8 and TRBJ2-1; the match to TRBD2 covers 10 bases. The CDR3 is made up of 15 amino acids. Germline V gives CDR1 SGHVS, CDR2 FQNEAQ. CDR3 loop: CASSSRGSGGPLEIF. CDR3 nucleotides: TGTGCCAGCAGCTCAAGGGGTAGCGGGGGGCCCTTGGAGATCTTC.

The chain employs TRBV5-5 and TRBJ2-5; perhaps TRBD1 as D (5 bases). The CDR3 contains 14 residues. Germline V lookup: CDR1 SGHKS, CDR2 YYEKEE (reference sequence). V was trimmed by 0 bases and J by 3 bases, leaving 9 bases between them. CDR3 in amino acids: CASSLVPREETQYF. DNA of the CDR3: TGTGCCAGCAGCTTGGTACCCAGGGAAGAGACCCAGTACTTC. Together with reference TRBV5-5 and TRBJ2-5, the CDR3 gives the full variable domain: DAGVTQSPTHLIKTRGQQVTLRCSPISGHKSVSWYQQVLGQGPQFIFQYYEKEERGRGNFPDRFSARQFPNYSSELNVNALLLGDSALYLCASSLVPREETQYFGPGTRLLVL.

The chain is built from TRBV27 and TRBJ2-5; 9 nucleotides match TRBD1. The germline CDR1 and CDR2 sequences are MNHEY and SMNVEV (reference sequence). The CDR3 is 14 residues long. Germline trimming cut 6 bases from V and 2 bases from J; bases unmatched to any gene: 4. The CDR3 protein is CASREQGAQETQYF. The CDR3 DNA reads as TGTGCCAGCAGGGAACAGGGGGCTCAAGAGACCCAGTACTTC.

The rearrangement uses TRBV20-1 and TRBJ1-3; TRBD1 might be the D (5 bases). CDR3 size: 14 residues. V lost 3 bases, J lost 1 base, and 10 bases lay in between. CDR1 DFQATT and CDR2 SNEGSKA come from the germline V gene (reference sequence). The CDR3 DNA reads as TGCAGTGCTAGGATGAGGGGATCTGGAAACACCATATATTTT. This translates into CSARMRGSGNTIYF.

This sequence joins TRBV5-1 and TRBJ1-1; D not certain. The germline V gene has CDR1 SGHRS and CDR2 YFSETQ. Trimming stripped 4 bases from V and 4 bases from J, with 11 bases between. CDR3 length equals 13 residues. CDR3 nucleotide sequence: TGCGCCAGCAGCCCGGACGGGGTCACTGAAGCTTTCTTT. Its translation: CASSPDGVTEAFF.

This sequence joins TRBV19 and TRBJ2-1; D ambiguous. Trimming stripped 2 bases from V and 2 bases from J, with 7 bases between. From germline, CDR1 is LNHDA and CDR2 SQIVND (reference sequence). The CDR3 has 14 residues. CDR3 protein: CASSIQDPYNEQFF. The CDR3 region has the DNA TGTGCCAGTAGTATACAGGATCCCTACAATGAGCAGTTCTTC.

A few counts support this clonotype. This sequence joins TRBV7-9 and TRBJ2-3; 7 bases agree with TRBD2. This CDR3 region has 16 residues. Germline CDR1 reads SEHNR; CDR2 reads FQNEAQ (reference sequence). Trimming took 4 bases from V and 2 from J; bases not matched to a gene: 9. The CDR3 region is CASSSMRGRNTDTQYF. The CDR3 DNA is TGTGCCAGCAGCTCCATGCGCGGGAGAAACACAGATACGCAGTATTTT.

The chain recombines TRBV12-3 or TRBV12-4 with TRBJ2-1; TRBD1 aligns across 7 bases. This CDR3 spans 18 amino acids. V was clipped by 2 bases and J by 14 bases; unmatched bases: 24. CDR3 bases: TGTGCCAGCAGTTTATCGGACAGGAGCCCCCCCTACGGGTCACAGAAGTTCTTC. It is translated as CASSLSDRSPPYGSQKFF.

This chain links TRBV5-4 with TRBJ1-2; TRBD1 matches 7 bases. The length of the CDR3 is 16 residues. With 3 bases clipped from V and 5 bases from J, the junction kept 13 bases outside the gene matches. The V gene's germline CDR1 is SGHNT and CDR2 YYREEE (reference sequence). The CDR3: CASSSLLDRDEYGYTF. In nucleotides, the CDR3 is TGTGCCAGCAGCTCTCTACTCGACAGGGATGAGTATGGCTACACCTTC.

This clonotype occurred a few times. The rearrangement uses TRBV7-3 and TRBJ2-3; D unclear. V was cut by 5 bases and J by 3 bases, with 12 bases left in between. In germline, CDR1 is SGHTA, CDR2 FQGTGA. This CDR3 is built from 14 residues. DNA for the CDR3: TGTGCCAGCAGCGATCCCGACACGACAGATACGCAGTATTTT. It is translated as CASSDPDTTDTQYF. Supplemented by reference TRBV7-3 and TRBJ2-3, the full variable domain reads GAGVSQTPSNKVTEKGKYVELRCDPISGHTALYWYRQSLGQGPEFLIYFQGTGAADDSGLPNDRFFAVRPEGSVSTLKIQRTERGDSAVYLCASSDPDTTDTQYFGPGTRLTVL.

The chain uses TRBV12-3 or TRBV12-4 and TRBJ1-5; D unclear. This CDR3 contains 12 residues. V was pared by 2 bases and J by 5 bases, with 4 bases between. CDR3 coding DNA: TGTGCCAGCAGTTTATCGGATCAGCCCCAGCATTTT. This encodes CASSLSDQPQHF.

This clonotype was detected once. The V and J genes are TRBV6-5 and TRBJ2-3; 8 positions match TRBD2. The CDR3 is made up of 14 amino acids. Germline CDR1 and CDR2: MNHEY and SVGAGI. V lost 5 bases and J lost 4; bases outside the gene matches: 5. This CDR3 is CASSVLTSADTQYF. CDR3 DNA sequence: TGTGCCAGCAGTGTCCTGACTAGCGCAGATACGCAGTATTTT.

This rearrangement joins TRBV4-1 to TRBJ1-2, with TRBD1 identical over 8 bases. V lost 5 bases and J lost 7; bases outside the gene matches: 12. This CDR3 contains 15 residues. The V gene's germline CDR1 is MGHRA and CDR2 YSYEKL. The CDR3 is CASSTGQGMRGGYTF. In DNA, the CDR3 is TGCGCCAGCAGCACTGGACAGGGTATGCGGGGTGGCTACACCTTC.

The chain carries TRBV7-8 and TRBJ2-1; 7 nucleotides agree with TRBD2. The CDR3 extends over 16 amino acids. The ends lost 5 bases at V and 5 bases at J; junction bases unmatched: 12. Germline lookup yields CDR1 SGHVS and CDR2 FQNEAQ. CDR3 sequence: CASSLWGTNENNEQFF. CDR3 in DNA: TGTGCCAGCAGCCTCTGGGGGACTAACGAAAACAATGAGCAGTTCTTC.

The V gene is TRBV7-9, the J gene TRBJ2-1; TRBD1 or TRBD2 may be the D gene (6 bases each). Germline-derived CDR1 and CDR2 are SEHNR and FQNEAQ (reference sequence). This CDR3 has 16 amino acids. V lost 1 base and J lost 3, with 13 bases in between. The CDR3 nucleotides read TGTGCCAGCAGCTTAGATGCTGGGGGGCTCTACAATGAGCAGTTCTTC. The encoded protein is CASSLDAGGLYNEQFF.

The chain recombines TRBV7-6 with TRBJ2-1; tentative D call: TRBD1 (5 bases). V lost 1 base to trimming and J lost 15 bases, with 13 bases between them. The CDR3 sequence is 12 residues long. Germline CDR1 SGHVS, CDR2 FNYEAQ. The DNA for the CDR3 is TGTGCCAGCAGCTTAGAGGGTGGGGCTCCGTTCTTC. Translation: CASSLEGGAPFF.

This clonotype was found a few times. The chain carries TRBV4-1 and TRBJ1-2, with TRBD1 identical over 8 bases. The V gene's germline CDR1 is MGHRA and CDR2 YSYEKL. The CDR3 runs 18 residues. Unmatched junction bases numbered 15, after V lost 4 bases and J lost 2 bases. CDR3 DNA: TGCGCCAGCAGCCGGACCGGACAGGGAGAGACGGTCAACTATGGCTACACCTTC. Protein product: CASSRTGQGETVNYGYTF.

The V gene is TRBV5-1, the J gene TRBJ2-1; TRBD2 agrees at 12 bases. CDR1 and CDR2 (germline): SGHRS, YFSETQ. This CDR3 spans 15 amino acids. V gave up 4 bases and J gave up 8 bases; unmatched junction bases: 7. CDR3 coding DNA: TGCGCCAGCAGCCTAGCGGGGGGGCGAGGTTATGAGCAGTTCTTC. The encoded protein is CASSLAGGRGYEQFF.

The CDR3 loop reads CASSSQGGNTEAFF. CDR3 DNA sequence: TGTGCCAGTAGTTCCCAGGGGGGGAACACTGAAGCTTTCTTT. The rearrangement links TRBV19 to TRBJ1-1, with TRBD1 matching over 7 bases. In germline, CDR1 is LNHDA, CDR2 SQIVND (reference sequence). V was pared by 5 bases and J by 1 base, with 4 bases of the junction left unmatched. The CDR3 has 14 amino acids.

The chain joins TRBV7-9 to TRBJ1-2; D perhaps matches TRBD1 (6 bases). Germline CDR1 reads SEHNR; CDR2 reads FQNEAQ (reference sequence). V was shortened by 4 bases and J by 4 bases, with 13 bases between the two germline ends. The CDR3 runs 14 residues. Written as DNA, the CDR3 is TGTGCCAGCAGCTCTCCCGGACAGATCTATGGCTACACCTTC. It encodes CASSSPGQIYGYTF.

This clonotype has a handful of counts. This chain uses TRBV12-3 or TRBV12-4 with TRBJ2-1; maybe TRBD2 (5 bases). This CDR3 has 13 amino acids. The V end lost 8 bases, the J end lost 2 bases, and 10 bases lay between the germline ends. The CDR3 is CASGREPYNEQFF. CDR3 nucleotides: TGTGCCAGCGGAAGGGAGCCCTACAATGAGCAGTTCTTC.

CDR3 DNA sequence: TGTGCCACCAGTGATTTTGCCCTAGCGGGAGGAGCGGTTGGTGAGCAGTTCTTC. This encodes CATSDFALAGGAVGEQFF. The V and J genes are TRBV24-1 and TRBJ2-1; 11 nucleotides line up with TRBD2. CDR1 is KGHDR and CDR2 is SFDVKD in the germline V gene. The CDR3 totals 18 residues. J gave up 9 bases and V 1 base, and 13 bases lay outside the gene matches.

The J gene is TRBJ1-1, the V gene TRBV7-6; D unclear. Germline V lookup: CDR1 SGHVS, CDR2 FNYEAQ. Trimming shortened V by 6 bases and J by 1 base, and 12 bases separated the two germline ends. The CDR3 consists of 14 residues. CDR3 bases: TGTGCCAGCAGTTCTTATGCTTCGAACACTGAAGCTTTCTTT. It yields the protein CASSSYASNTEAFF.

This clonotype has only a few counts. The chain joins TRBV29-1 to TRBJ1-1; D unclear. The germline V and J ends were trimmed by 1 base and 5 bases, with 8 bases remaining between them. This CDR3 is built from 12 residues. Germline V gene data show CDR1 as SQVTM and CDR2 as ANQGSEA. The CDR3 DNA reads TGCAGCGTTGAAGGGAATCTAACTGAAGCTTTCTTT. Translation: CSVEGNLTEAFF.

V and J are TRBV5-6 and TRBJ2-7, with 10 bases aligning to TRBD2. V lost 2 bases and J lost 4; bases outside the gene matches: 6. Germline V gene sequence: CDR1 SGHDT, CDR2 YYEEEE. The CDR3 has 15 residues. CDR3: CASSFLGLAVYEQYF. The CDR3 nucleotides are TGTGCCAGCAGCTTCCTCGGACTAGCGGTATACGAGCAGTACTTC. The full variable domain, rest sourced from reference TRBV5-6 and TRBJ2-7, is DAGVTQSPTHLIKTRGQQVTLRCSPKSGHDTVSWYQQALGQGPQFIFQYYEEEERQRGNFPDRFSGHQFPNYSSELNVNALLLGDSALYLCASSFLGLAVYEQYFGPGTRLTVT.